This TCR beta chain was sequenced during a study of OX40 agonist ivuxolimab in advanced cancers. The CDR3 is made up of 13 amino acids. Germline lookup yields CDR1 MRHNA and CDR2 SNTAGT. V was pared by 2 bases and J by 2 bases, with 6 bases between. Remarks on this clone: Antigen unknown.

Study results and limitations: Within 6 weeks, CD4+ and CD8+ blood T cells expanded clonally at 0.1 to 3.0 mg/kg.

Assay used: immunoSEQ multiplex PCR; TCRdb lists only in-frame clones, some missing. The sample has approximately 60,000 clones; around 87% are singletons. The V gene is TRBV6-4, the J gene TRBJ2-5, with D unclear. The material was CD4+ or CD8+ T cells sorted from blood, obtained in a trial of the OX40 agonist ivuxolimab. The receptor comes from an adult with an advanced solid tumor such as melanoma, head and neck, liver or kidney cancer. The CDR3 bases are TGTGCCAGCAGTGACACCCCGCAAGAGACCCAGTACTTC. Translation: CASSDTPQETQYF.